Shown below are 14 T cell receptor beta chains from a single sample sequenced in a study of shared clonotypes between healthy human individuals. Generated by immunoSEQ multiplex PCR, the TCRdb table keeps only in-frame clones and is missing some. The profile covers some 2,100,000 clones, with nearly 97% appearing a single time and roughly 0.13% taken by the ten largest. Sequenced: naive CD4+ T cells sorted from blood. Subset: CD45RA+ positively selected. These receptors were collected from a man between 18 and 35 years old in good health.

This chain uses TRBV7-2 with TRBJ2-2; 7 nucleotides agree with TRBD1. This CDR3 has 15 amino acids. Germline V gene sequence: CDR1 SGHTA, CDR2 FQGNSA. Germline trimming cut 5 bases from V and 8 bases from J; bases unmatched to any gene: 11. CDR3 bases: TGTGCCAGCAGCCCGATTGAGAGGGGGCGAGGGGAGCTGTTTTTT. This codes for CASSPIERGRGELFF.

The chain combines TRBV19 with TRBJ2-2; D unclear. CDR3 length: 14 residues. V was clipped by 3 bases and J by 4 bases, with 9 bases between them. Germline V gene data show CDR1 as LNHDA and CDR2 as SQIVND (reference sequence). This chain's CDR3 is CASSIVHPTGELFF. Written as DNA, the CDR3 is TGTGCCAGTAGTATTGTACACCCCACCGGGGAGCTGTTTTTT.

This clone was detected only once. The chain is built from TRBV5-1 and TRBJ2-1; TRBD2 aligns across 8 bases. CDR3 length: 16 amino acids. CDR1 is SGHRS and CDR2 is YFSETQ in the germline V gene. J gave up 7 bases and V 1 base, and 10 bases lay outside the gene matches. In nucleotides, the CDR3 is TGCGCCAGCAGCTTGAGTGGGACTAGTACCCATAATGAGCAGTTCTTC. As protein: CASSLSGTSTHNEQFF.

As for this clone: The sample holds other DNA sequences that translate to the same CDR3. The chain combines TRBV28 with TRBJ1-2, with D maybe TRBD1 (6 bases). The CDR3 has 11 amino acids. CDR1 is MDHEN and CDR2 is SYDVKM in the germline V gene. V lost 3 bases and J lost 8, with 7 bases in between. DNA for the CDR3: TGTGCCAGCAGTTTTAGGGGGGGCTACACCTTC. Translation: CASSFRGGYTF.

This chain uses TRBV15 with TRBJ2-7; D could derive from TRBD1 or TRBD2 (6 bases each). With 4 bases removed from V and 6 bases from J, the gap between germline ends came to 19 bases. This CDR3 is built from 15 residues. Per the germline V gene, CDR1 is LNHNV and CDR2 is YYDKDF (reference sequence). DNA of the CDR3: TGTGCCACCAGCACAGTTTTTGGGGGGCGCAGCGAGCAGTACTTC. Its protein product is CATSTVFGGRSEQYF.

The CDR3: CAWRLTGYAAEAFF. The CDR3 DNA sequence: TGTGCCTGGAGACTGACAGGGTACGCGGCTGAAGCTTTCTTT. V is TRBV30 and J is TRBJ1-1, with TRBD1 identical over 7 bases. Germline values: CDR1 GTSNPN, CDR2 SVGIG (reference sequence). The CDR3 is 14 residues long. V was pared by 3 bases and J by 6 bases, with 10 bases of the junction left unmatched.

On this clone: The same CDR3 arises from other DNA sequences in this sample as well. The chain has TRBV7-9 and TRBJ2-5; D possibly corresponds to TRBD1 (6 bases). The CDR3 sequence is 14 residues long. From germline, CDR1 is SEHNR and CDR2 FQNEAQ (reference sequence). The V end was cut by 3 bases, the J end by 5 bases, with 13 bases between. In DNA form, the CDR3 reads TGTGCCAGCAGCTTCGCAGGGGTTCTCGAGACCCAGTACTTC. It is translated as CASSFAGVLETQYF.

V and J are TRBV6-1 and TRBJ2-7, with 10 bases identical to TRBD1. Germline CDR1 MNHNS, CDR2 SASEGT. The CDR3 spans 15 residues. J was trimmed by 7 bases and V by 4 bases; bases with no gene match: 10. The CDR3: CASSARDRGSGEQYF. As DNA, the CDR3 is TGTGCCAGCAGTGCCCGGGACAGGGGCTCGGGGGAGCAGTACTTC.

This rearrangement joins TRBV4-2 to TRBJ1-2; weak D call: TRBD1 (5 bases). Trimming took off 0 bases at V and 4 bases at J, with 12 bases between the two ends. CDR1 is LGHNA and CDR2 is YNFKEQ in the germline V gene. The CDR3 has 15 residues. CDR3 in DNA: TGTGCCAGCAGCCAAGATCGGGGGAGTAGCTATGGCTACACCTTC. It encodes CASSQDRGSSYGYTF.

The rearrangement links TRBV7-9 to TRBJ2-5; TRBD2 might be the D (5 bases). V shed 5 bases and J shed 4 bases, with 14 bases lying between them. This CDR3 has 14 amino acids. Germline V gives CDR1 SEHNR, CDR2 FQNEAQ (reference sequence). CDR3 protein: CASSTAGLIETQYF. As DNA, the CDR3 is TGTGCCAGCAGCACAGCCGGACTGATAGAGACCCAGTACTTC.

This chain links TRBV7-6 with TRBJ2-7; D uncertain. The germline gives CDR1 SGHVS, CDR2 FNYEAQ. Trimming pared 3 bases from V and 3 bases from J, leaving 9 bases between. The CDR3 contains 13 residues. CDR3 sequence reads: CASSLGTYYEQYF. CDR3 nucleotides: TGTGCCAGCAGCTTGGGAACGTACTACGAGCAGTACTTC.

This chain connects TRBV7-2 to TRBJ2-2; D perhaps matches TRBD2 (5 bases). Germline-derived CDR1 and CDR2 are SGHTA and FQGNSA. Between the trimmed V and J ends, which lost 5 bases and 5 bases, there was a span of 12 bases. There are 14 residues in the CDR3. The CDR3 here is CASSPQLVTGELFF. The CDR3 nucleotides are TGTGCCAGCAGCCCCCAACTAGTGACCGGGGAGCTGTTTTTT.

This chain links TRBV25-1 with TRBJ2-5; no clear D gene. Germline CDR1 is MGHDK and CDR2 is SYGVNS. V was clipped by 5 bases and J by 5 bases, with 15 bases between them. The CDR3 runs to 14 residues. Here the CDR3 DNA reads TGTGCCAGCAGTTATAGTGGCCCTGGGGAGACCCAGTACTTC. Its protein product is CASSYSGPGETQYF.

The V call is TRBV5-8, the J call TRBJ2-7; 10 bases line up with TRBD2. Germline CDR1 is SGHTS and CDR2 is YDEGEE. Losses at the gene ends were 4 bases for V and 1 base for J; bases not matched to a gene: 8. CDR3 length equals 16 residues. CDR3 sequence reads: CASSNWTSGVSYEQYF. CDR3 DNA sequence: TGTGCCAGCAGCAACTGGACTAGCGGCGTTTCCTACGAGCAGTACTTC.